A single count supports the clone carrying this TCR beta chain. This sample was taken from a study of response to subunit inactivated influenza vaccine. The germline CDR1 and CDR2 sequences are LNHDA and SQIVND (reference sequence). This CDR3 comprises 16 residues. V was pared by 5 bases and J by 7 bases, with 23 bases between. MiXCR, run by TCRdb on the RT-PCR reads, gives a single entry per CDR3 protein. The sample consists of more than 450,000 distinct CDR3 sequences, roughly 12% of them appearing once. Separately, the same data were catalogued under a study of T cells expressing NK-cell markers. That study reports: Template switching by 5'RACE with UMIs generated the TCR beta cDNA. All TCR beta repertoires analysed originated from sorted CD3+CD56+NKG2C+, CD3+CD56+NKG2C- and CD3+CD56-NKG2C+ T cells. HCMV seropositivity characterized most of the eight sequenced donors, and seronegativity one. No clear determination of HCMV specificity was made for expanded NKG2C+ T cell clones.

The source is a man between 45 and 60 years old who received an inactivated influenza vaccine. The sequenced sample was PBMCs from blood, obtained on the day of vaccination. J is TRBJ2-5 and V is TRBV19; D could derive from TRBD1 or TRBD2 (5 bases each). The CDR3 is CASSPLIRDPAGTQYF. The CDR3 DNA sequence: TGTGCCAGTAGTCCACTGATCCGGGACCCCGCGGGGACCCAGTACTTC.